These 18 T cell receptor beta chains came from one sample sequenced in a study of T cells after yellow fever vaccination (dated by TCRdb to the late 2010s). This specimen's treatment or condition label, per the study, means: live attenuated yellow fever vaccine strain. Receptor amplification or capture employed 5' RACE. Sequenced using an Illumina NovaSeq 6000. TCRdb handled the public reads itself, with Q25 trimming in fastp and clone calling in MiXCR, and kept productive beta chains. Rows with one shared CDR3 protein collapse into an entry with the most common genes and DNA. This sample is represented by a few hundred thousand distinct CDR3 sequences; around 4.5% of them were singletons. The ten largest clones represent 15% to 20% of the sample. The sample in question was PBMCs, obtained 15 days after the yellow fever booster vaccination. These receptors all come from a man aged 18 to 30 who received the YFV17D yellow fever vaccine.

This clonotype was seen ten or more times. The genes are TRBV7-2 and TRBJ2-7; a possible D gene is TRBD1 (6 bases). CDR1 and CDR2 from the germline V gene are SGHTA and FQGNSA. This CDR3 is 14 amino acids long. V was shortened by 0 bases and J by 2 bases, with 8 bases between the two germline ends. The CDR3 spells CASSLAGGAYEQYV. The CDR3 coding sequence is TGTGCCAGCAGCTTAGCTGGGGGCGCCTACGAGCAGTACGTC.

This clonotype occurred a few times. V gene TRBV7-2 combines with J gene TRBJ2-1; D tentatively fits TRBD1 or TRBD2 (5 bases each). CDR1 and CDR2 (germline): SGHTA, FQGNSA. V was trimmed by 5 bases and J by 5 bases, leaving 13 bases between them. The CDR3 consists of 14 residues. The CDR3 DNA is TGTGCCAGCAGCATGTCCGGGGCCAACAATGAGCAGTTCTTC. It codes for CASSMSGANNEQFF.

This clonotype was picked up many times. CDR3 residues: CASSFVAGGQETQYF. CDR3 nucleotides: TGTGCCAGCAGTTTTGTAGCGGGGGGACAAGAGACCCAGTACTTC. The chain recombines TRBV12-3 or TRBV12-4 with TRBJ2-5, with 10 bases fitting TRBD2. Unmatched junction bases numbered 3, after V lost 3 bases and J lost 2 bases. The CDR3 sequence is 15 residues long.

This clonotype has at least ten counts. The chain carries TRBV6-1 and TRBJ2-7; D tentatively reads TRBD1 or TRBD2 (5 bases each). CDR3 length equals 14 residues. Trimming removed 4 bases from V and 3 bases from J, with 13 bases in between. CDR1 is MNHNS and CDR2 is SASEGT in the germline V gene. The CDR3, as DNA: TGTGCCAGCAGTGCGGGGCCGGGCGTCTACGAGCAGTACGTC. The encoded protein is CASSAGPGVYEQYV.

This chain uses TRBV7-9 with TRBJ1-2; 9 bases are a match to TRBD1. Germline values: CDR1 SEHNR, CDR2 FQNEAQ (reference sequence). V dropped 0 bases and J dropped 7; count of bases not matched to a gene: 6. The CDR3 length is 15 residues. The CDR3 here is CASSLARDRVSGYTF. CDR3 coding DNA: TGTGCCAGCAGCTTAGCCCGGGACAGGGTCTCTGGCTACACCTTC.

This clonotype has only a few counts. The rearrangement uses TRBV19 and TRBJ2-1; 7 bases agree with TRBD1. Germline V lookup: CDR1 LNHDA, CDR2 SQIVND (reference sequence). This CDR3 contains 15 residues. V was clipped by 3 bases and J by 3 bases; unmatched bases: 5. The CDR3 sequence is CASSIIPGGYNEQFF. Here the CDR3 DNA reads TGTGCCAGTAGTATTATCCCAGGGGGCTACAATGAGCAGTTCTTC.

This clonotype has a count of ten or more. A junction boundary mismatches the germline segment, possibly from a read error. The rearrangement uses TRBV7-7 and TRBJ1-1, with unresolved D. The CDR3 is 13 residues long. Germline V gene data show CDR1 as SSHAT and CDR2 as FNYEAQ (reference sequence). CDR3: CASSDGVNTEAFF. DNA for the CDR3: TGTGCTAGCAGCGATGGGGTGAACACTGAAGCTTTCTTT.

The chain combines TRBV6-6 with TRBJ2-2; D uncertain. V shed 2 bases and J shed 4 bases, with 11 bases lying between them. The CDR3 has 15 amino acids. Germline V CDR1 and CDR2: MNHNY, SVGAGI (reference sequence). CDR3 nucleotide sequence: TGTGCCAGCAGTTACCTCGGGTCCGGCACCGGGGAGCTGTTTTTT. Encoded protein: CASSYLGSGTGELFF.

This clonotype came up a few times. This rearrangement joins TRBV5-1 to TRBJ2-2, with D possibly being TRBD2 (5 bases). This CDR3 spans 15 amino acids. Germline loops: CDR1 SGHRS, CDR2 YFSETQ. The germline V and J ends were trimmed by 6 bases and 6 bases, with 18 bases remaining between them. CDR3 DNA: TGCGCCAGCAAGCTTTTAGCTTCGGGGTCCGGGGAGCTGTTTTTT. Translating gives CASKLLASGSGELFF.

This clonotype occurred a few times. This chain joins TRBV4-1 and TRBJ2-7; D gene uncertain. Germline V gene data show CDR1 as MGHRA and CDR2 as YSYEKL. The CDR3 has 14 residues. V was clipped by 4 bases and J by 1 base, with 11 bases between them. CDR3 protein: CASSLNDRSYEQYF. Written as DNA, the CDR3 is TGCGCCAGCAGCCTAAATGACCGATCCTACGAGCAGTACTTC.

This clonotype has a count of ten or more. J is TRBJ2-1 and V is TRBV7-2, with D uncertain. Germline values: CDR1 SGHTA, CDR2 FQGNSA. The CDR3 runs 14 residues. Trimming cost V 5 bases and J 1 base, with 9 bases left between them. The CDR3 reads CASSRRLSYNEQFF. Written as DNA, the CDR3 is TGTGCCAGCAGCCGGCGCCTTTCCTACAATGAGCAGTTCTTC.

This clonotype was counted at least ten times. In nucleotides, the CDR3 is TGTGCCAGCAGCCCAGGGGTCCAACAGTGGAACACTGAAGCTTTCTTT. Protein product: CASSPGVQQWNTEAFF. The chain links TRBV7-8 to TRBJ1-1; D is perhaps TRBD1 (6 bases). Germline V gene lookup returns CDR1 SGHVS and CDR2 FQNEAQ. The CDR3 is 16 residues long. V was clipped by 5 bases and J by 1 base, with 17 bases between them.

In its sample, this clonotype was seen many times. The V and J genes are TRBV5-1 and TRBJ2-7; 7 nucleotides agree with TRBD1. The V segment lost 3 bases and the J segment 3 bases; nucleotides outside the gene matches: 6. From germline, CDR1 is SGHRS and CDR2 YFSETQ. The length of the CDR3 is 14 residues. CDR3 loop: CASSSGTDRYEQYF. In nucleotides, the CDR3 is TGCGCCAGCAGCTCCGGGACAGATCGCTACGAGCAGTACTTC. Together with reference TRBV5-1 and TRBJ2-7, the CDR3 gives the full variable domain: KAGVTQTPRYLIKTRGQQVTLSCSPISGHRSVSWYQQTPGQGLQFLFEYFSETQRNKGNFPGRFSGRQFSNSRSEMNVSTLELGDSALYLCASSSGTDRYEQYFGPGTRLTVT.

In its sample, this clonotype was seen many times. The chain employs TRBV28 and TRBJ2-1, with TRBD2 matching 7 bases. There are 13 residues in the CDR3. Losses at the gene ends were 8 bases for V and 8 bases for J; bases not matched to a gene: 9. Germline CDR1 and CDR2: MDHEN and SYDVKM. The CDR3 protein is CASRWGGGDEQFF. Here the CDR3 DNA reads TGTGCCAGCCGATGGGGGGGTGGTGATGAGCAGTTCTTC.

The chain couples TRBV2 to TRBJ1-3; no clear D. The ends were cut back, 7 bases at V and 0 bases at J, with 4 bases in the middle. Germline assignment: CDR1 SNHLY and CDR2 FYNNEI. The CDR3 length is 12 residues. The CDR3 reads CASTYSGNTIYF. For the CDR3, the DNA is TGTGCCAGCACCTACTCTGGAAACACCATATATTTT.

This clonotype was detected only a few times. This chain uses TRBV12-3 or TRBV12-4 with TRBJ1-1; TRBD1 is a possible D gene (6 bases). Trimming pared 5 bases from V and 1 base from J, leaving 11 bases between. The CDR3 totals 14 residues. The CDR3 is CASSVGHWNTEAFF. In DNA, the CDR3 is TGTGCCAGCAGTGTGGGACACTGGAACACTGAAGCTTTCTTT.

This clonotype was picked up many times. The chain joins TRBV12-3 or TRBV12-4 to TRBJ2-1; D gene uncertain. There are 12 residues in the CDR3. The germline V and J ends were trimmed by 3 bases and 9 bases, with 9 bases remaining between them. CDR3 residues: CASSLVGGEQFF. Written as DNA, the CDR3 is TGTGCCAGCAGTTTGGTGGGCGGTGAGCAGTTCTTC.

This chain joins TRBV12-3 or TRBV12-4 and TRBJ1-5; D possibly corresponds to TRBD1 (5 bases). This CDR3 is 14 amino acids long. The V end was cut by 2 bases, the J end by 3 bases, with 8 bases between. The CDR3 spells CASSLWGINQPQHF. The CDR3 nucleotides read TGTGCCAGCAGTTTATGGGGGATCAATCAGCCCCAGCATTTT.